These 16 T cell receptor beta chains were all obtained from the same sample, sequenced in a study of T cells after yellow fever vaccination. TCRdb reprocessed the 5' RACE reads via MiXCR and lists one record per CDR3 protein. Counted here are around 350,000 distinct CDR3 sequences, approximately 6% occurring once; the ten biggest clones make up 15%. This material consisted of PBMCs, taken 5 days after the yellow fever booster vaccination. These receptors were collected from a man aged 25 to 40 who received the YFV17D yellow fever vaccine.

This clonotype showed up many times. The rearrangement uses TRBV7-2 and TRBJ2-2, with D possibly TRBD2 on 7 matching bases. The ends were cut back, 1 base at V and 5 bases at J, with 14 bases in the middle. The CDR3 length is 16 residues. CDR1 and CDR2 from the germline V gene are SGHTA and FQGNSA. The CDR3 DNA follows: TGTGCCAGCAGCTTAGACGCGGGGGCGAGGACCGGGGAGCTGTTTTTT. Translating it yields CASSLDAGARTGELFF.

This clonotype appeared many times. This rearrangement joins TRBV7-2 to TRBJ2-7; 7 bases line up with TRBD1. Germline-derived CDR1 and CDR2 are SGHTA and FQGNSA. CDR3 length: 16 residues. Trimming took 3 bases from V and 3 from J; bases not matched to a gene: 11. As DNA, the CDR3 is TGTGCCAGCAGCTTGGTTGGGGACAGCAATATCTACGAGCAGTACTTC. The encoded protein is CASSLVGDSNIYEQYF.

This clonotype occurred a few times. The chain employs TRBV5-1 and TRBJ2-7, with D possibly TRBD1 on 6 matching bases. In germline, CDR1 is SGHRS, CDR2 YFSETQ. The CDR3 contains 14 residues. V was cut by 4 bases and J by 6 bases, with 17 bases left in between. The CDR3 bases are TGCGCCAGCAGCCACGGACAGAGGGGAGTCGAGCAGTACTTC. This sequence encodes CASSHGQRGVEQYF.

This clonotype has a count of ten or more. This chain connects TRBV20-1 to TRBJ2-7; perhaps TRBD1 as D (6 bases). CDR3 length: 14 amino acids. The V end lost 5 bases, the J end lost 3 bases, and 17 bases lay between the germline ends. Germline-derived CDR1 and CDR2 are DFQATT and SNEGSKA (reference sequence). CDR3 nucleotides: TGCAGTGCTCATCGAGGGACACAAGTCTACGAGCAGTACTTC. It translates to CSAHRGTQVYEQYF.

This clonotype has just a few counts. The V and J genes are TRBV20-1 and TRBJ2-7, with 11 bases aligning to TRBD2. The V and J ends lost 5 bases and 4 bases, in that order; junction bases with no gene match: 16. The CDR3 runs to 17 residues. Germline CDR1 is DFQATT and CDR2 is SNEGSKA (reference sequence). The CDR3: CSAGNSLLAGGTYEQYF. In DNA, the CDR3 is TGCAGTGCTGGGAACTCGCTGCTAGCGGGAGGAACATACGAGCAGTACTTC.

The chain combines TRBV6-1 with TRBJ2-7; 9 bases line up with TRBD2. V lost 7 bases and J lost 7; bases outside the gene matches: 14. CDR1 is MNHNS, CDR2 SASEGT, per germline. The CDR3 is 15 residues long. The CDR3 spells CASTPGTSHSKEQYF. The CDR3, as DNA: TGTGCCAGCACTCCCGGGACTAGCCACTCTAAGGAGCAGTACTTC.

This clonotype appeared a few times. One end of the junction does not line up with germline, which may come from a read error. J is TRBJ2-7 and V is TRBV11-2, with D unresolved. The CDR3 is made up of 15 amino acids. The V gene's germline CDR1 is SGHAT and CDR2 FQNNGV. The DNA for the CDR3 is TGTGCCAGCAGTTTAGCCCGGACGGATTTCTACGAGCAGTACTTC. This encodes CASSLARTDFYEQYF. The complete variable domain, with remaining parts taken from reference TRBV11-2 and TRBJ2-7, reads EAGVAQSPRYKIIEKRQSVAFWCNPISGHATLYWYQQILGQGPKLLIQFQNNGVVDDSQLPKDRFSAERLKGVDSTLKIQPAKLEDSAVYLCASSLARTDFYEQYFGPGTRLTVT.

In its sample, this clonotype was seen a few times. The genes are TRBV9 and TRBJ1-3; unclear D gene. V was cut by 0 bases and J by 0 bases, with 7 bases left in between. The CDR3 is made up of 15 amino acids. Germline V CDR1 and CDR2: SGDLS, YYNGEE. CDR3 residues: CASSVAHSSGNTIYF. The CDR3 region has the DNA TGTGCCAGCAGCGTAGCACATTCCTCTGGAAACACCATATATTTT.

This chain uses TRBV6-1 with TRBJ1-1; tentatively, D is TRBD1 (5 bases). CDR1 is MNHNS and CDR2 is SASEGT in the germline V gene. V was pared by 4 bases and J by 3 bases, with 15 bases between. The CDR3 totals 15 residues. CDR3 DNA: TGTGCCAGCAGTGGGGGGGGTAGAGGGCACACTGAAGCTTTCTTT. Its translation is CASSGGGRGHTEAFF.

The rearrangement links TRBV12-3 or TRBV12-4 to TRBJ2-5, with unresolved D. V shed 1 base and J shed 1 base, with 7 bases lying between them. This CDR3 has 14 residues. The CDR3 coding sequence is TGTGCCAGCAGTTTAGGTGACCTCCAAGAGACCCAGTACTTC. Protein sequence: CASSLGDLQETQYF.

The J gene is TRBJ2-2, the V gene TRBV21-1; TRBD1, as called in the table, went unchecked against the DNA. TRBV21-1 is reported as a pseudogene. The CDR3 runs 17 residues. The CDR3 coding sequence is TGTGCCAGCAGCAAGACAGTTGTGAGCCTGGACACCGGGGAGCTGTTTTTT. Translation gives CASSKTVVSLDTGELFF.

The sample holds a few counts of this clonotype. This sequence joins TRBV10-1 and TRBJ2-1; D remains unclear. This CDR3 is built from 13 residues. The V end lost 3 bases, the J end lost 1 base, and 4 bases lay between the germline ends. Germline CDR1 reads WNHNN; CDR2 reads SYGVQD (reference sequence). The chain's CDR3 is CASSEESYNEQFF. The CDR3 DNA follows: TGCGCCAGCAGTGAAGAGTCCTACAATGAGCAGTTCTTC.

This clonotype was counted many times. V and J are TRBV5-1 and TRBJ2-7; D is undetermined. CDR1 SGHRS and CDR2 YFSETQ come from the germline V gene. Trimming removed 2 bases from V and 1 base from J, with 7 bases in between. The CDR3 spans 13 residues. Here the CDR3 reads CASSFTVSYEQYF. Written as DNA, the CDR3 is TGCGCCAGCAGCTTCACGGTTTCCTACGAGCAGTACTTC.

The chain links TRBV28 to TRBJ1-1; TRBD1 matches at 8 bases. This CDR3 is built from 13 residues. The germline gives CDR1 MDHEN, CDR2 SYDVKM. The J segment lost 10 bases and the V segment lost 6 bases, leaving 10 bases of the junction unmatched. CDR3: CASSRGADRGAFF. As DNA, the CDR3 is TGTGCCAGCAGCCGAGGGGCCGACAGGGGAGCTTTCTTT.

The chain joins TRBV4-2 to TRBJ2-7, with 11 bases fitting TRBD1. The germline V gene encodes CDR1 LGHNA and CDR2 YNFKEQ. The V segment lost 1 base and the J segment 1 base; nucleotides outside the gene matches: 6. The CDR3 is 17 amino acids. The CDR3 region is CASSQAKGTGGSYEQYF. DNA for the CDR3: TGTGCCAGCAGCCAAGCCAAAGGGACAGGGGGTTCCTACGAGCAGTACTTC.

In its sample, this clonotype was seen a few times. The junction shows a germline mismatch at one end, possibly a read error. This chain links TRBV10-3 with TRBJ2-5, with 9 bases aligning to TRBD1. CDR1 ENHRY and CDR2 SYGVKD come from the germline V gene. The CDR3 loop spans 16 amino acids. CDR3 region: CAISESTGTGQGTQYF. DNA for the CDR3: TGTGCCATCAGTGAGTCGACAGGGACAGGGCAAGGGACCCAGTACTTC.